Listed below are T cell receptor beta chains from one sample, sequenced in a study of T cell repertoires in cytomegalovirus infection. In TCRdb, the reads were re-called with MiXCR into one record per CDR3 protein. The sample lists around 800,000 distinct CDR3 sequences; 30% to 35% were seen once. Which antigens these TCRs recognize remains unknown. The starting material was cultured CD8+ T cells from PBMCs, obtained from culture after CMV antigen stimulation. These receptors originate from a human donor in good health (CMV status not recorded). Some clones in this sample may be carry-over from other donors' samples. Both conserved end residues are part of each CDR3. Fields, in order: CDR3 DNA, CDR3 protein, D gene, clone size, J gene, V gene. A D gene is named only where the DNA matches it firmly. Clone size, where shown, is once, few, many, or a class for clones that have expanded.

TGTGCCAGCAGCCTGGACAGGCCCTACAATGAGCAGTTCTTC CASSLDRPYNEQFF TRBD1 NA TRBJ2-1 TRBV9
TGCAGTGCCTACCAAGCGGGAACCTACAATGAGCAGTTCTTC CSAYQAGTYNEQFF TRBD2 NA TRBJ2-1 TRBV20-1
TGTGCCAGCAGTTTGGAGGGGGGCAGAACTGAAGCTTTCTTT CASSLEGGRTEAFF NA few TRBJ1-1 TRBV12-3/TRBV12-4
TGTGCCAGCAGCTTAGAGGTTGGGAGGATCCCCCAAGGAGCCCAGCATTTT CASSLEVGRIPQGAQHF NA NA TRBJ1-5 TRBV7-2
TGTGCCAGCAGTTACTCGAGTCGGGGTTCACCCCTCCACTTT CASSYSSRGSPLHF NA few TRBJ1-6 TRBV6-5
TGTGCCAGCAGCGTAGAGCAGAAAGAGACCCAGTACTTC CASSVEQKETQYF NA NA TRBJ2-5 TRBV9
TGCGCCAGCAGCACCTGCAATGAGCAGTTCTTC CASSTCNEQFF NA NA TRBJ2-1 TRBV4-1
TGTGCCAGCAGCTCATTAGCGGGGGGGCTTAGTGAGCAGTTCTTC CASSSLAGGLSEQFF TRBD2 NA TRBJ2-1 TRBV7-6
TGTGCCATCAGTGACCCAGAGGGGCTGGGGGGCCAAGAGACCCAGTACTTC CAISDPEGLGGQETQYF NA NA TRBJ2-5 TRBV10-3
TGTGCCAGCAGCTTGGGCCAGGGTTACAGGGATGAGCAGTTCTTC CASSLGQGYRDEQFF NA NA TRBJ2-1 TRBV5-6
TGTGCCAGCAGCGCAGACCAGGTGACCCAGCATTTT CASSADQVTQHF NA NA TRBJ1-5 TRBV7-6
TGCGCCAGCAGCCTCCGGGACAGTCGGGTGGGCTACACCTTC CASSLRDSRVGYTF TRBD1 NA TRBJ1-2 TRBV5-1
TGTGCCAGCAGTTTTGGAGAAAGCTCCTACAATGAGCAGTTCTTC CASSFGESSYNEQFF NA few TRBJ2-1 TRBV12-3/TRBV12-4
TGCAGCGTGGTATCTATGAATACGCAGTATTTT CSVVSMNTQYF NA NA TRBJ2-3 TRBV29-1
TGTGCCAGCCCACTGATACTAGCGGGGGGGAACAATGAGCAGTTCTTC CASPLILAGGNNEQFF TRBD2 few TRBJ2-1 TRBV2
TGTGCCAGCAGTTTAGTCTCTGAGCAGTTCTTC CASSLVSEQFF NA many TRBJ2-1 TRBV12-3/TRBV12-4
TGCGCCAGCAGCTTGGTACCCAGGGAGTTGGTCTATGGCTACACCTTC CASSLVPRELVYGYTF NA NA TRBJ1-2 TRBV5-1
TGTGCCACCAGTGACCGCGGGGGGGTCAATGAGCAGTTCTTC CATSDRGGVNEQFF TRBD2 NA TRBJ2-1 TRBV24-1
TGCAGCGTTCCGGTGAACACTGAAGCTTTCTTT CSVPVNTEAFF NA NA TRBJ1-1 TRBV29-1
TGTGCCAGCAGTTCATCCGCCTCGGGGCACCTATACAATGAGCAGTTCTTC CASSSSASGHLYNEQFF NA NA TRBJ2-1 TRBV28
TGTGCCAGCAACGCTGCTCCTAGCTCCTACAATGAGCAGTTCTTC CASNAAPSSYNEQFF NA many TRBJ2-1 TRBV7-6
TGTGCCAGCAGCTTGGCGCGGGGGGGCCGCGAGCAGTTCTTC CASSLARGGREQFF TRBD2 NA TRBJ2-1 TRBV5-4
TGCGCCAGCAGCCCCCCTCAGGACCAGGGCACTGAAGCTTTCTTT CASSPPQDQGTEAFF NA NA TRBJ1-1 TRBV4-1
TGCGCCAGCAGCCAACTTAGCGGGGGGGGCAATGAGCAGTTCTTC CASSQLSGGGNEQFF TRBD2 NA TRBJ2-1 TRBV4-1
TGTGCCAGCAGTCATGACCCGCCTCCCCTCCACTTT CASSHDPPPLHF NA few TRBJ1-6 TRBV27
TGTGCCAGCAGTCCAGTCCCGGAGGCAGCCACAGATACGCAGTATTTT CASSPVPEAATDTQYF NA NA TRBJ2-3 TRBV6-1
TGTGCCAGCAGTGTCCTAGCGGGGGGGCCCGATGAGCAGTTCTTC CASSVLAGGPDEQFF TRBD2 few TRBJ2-1 TRBV6-1
TGTGCCAGCAGCTTACTCCCGGACAGGGCCGAAACTTGGGCTTTCTTT CASSLLPDRAETWAFF TRBD1 once TRBJ1-1 TRBV7-9